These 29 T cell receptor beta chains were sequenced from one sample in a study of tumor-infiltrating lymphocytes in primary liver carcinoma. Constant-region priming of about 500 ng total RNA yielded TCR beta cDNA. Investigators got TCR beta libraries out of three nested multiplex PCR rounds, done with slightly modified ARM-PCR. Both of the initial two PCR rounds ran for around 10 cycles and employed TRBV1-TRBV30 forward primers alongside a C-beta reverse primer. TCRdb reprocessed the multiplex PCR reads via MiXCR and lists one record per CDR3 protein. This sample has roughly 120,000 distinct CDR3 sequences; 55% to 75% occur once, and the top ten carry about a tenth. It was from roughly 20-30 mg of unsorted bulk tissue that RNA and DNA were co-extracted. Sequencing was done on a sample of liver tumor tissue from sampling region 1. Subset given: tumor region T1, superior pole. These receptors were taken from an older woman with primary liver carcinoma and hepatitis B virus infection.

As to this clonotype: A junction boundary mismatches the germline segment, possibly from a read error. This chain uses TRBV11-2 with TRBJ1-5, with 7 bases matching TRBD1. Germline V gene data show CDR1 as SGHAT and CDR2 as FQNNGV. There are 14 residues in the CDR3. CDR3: CASSLGQRGDPQHF. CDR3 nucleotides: TGTGCCAGTAGCTTGGGACAGAGGGGGGATCCCCAGCATTTT.

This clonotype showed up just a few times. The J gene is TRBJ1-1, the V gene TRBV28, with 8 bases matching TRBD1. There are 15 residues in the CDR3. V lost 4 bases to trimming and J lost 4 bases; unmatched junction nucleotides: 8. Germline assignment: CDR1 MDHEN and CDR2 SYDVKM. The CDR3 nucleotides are TGTGCCAGCAGTTCTTTAGACAGGGGAGGCACTGAAGCTTTCTTT. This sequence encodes CASSSLDRGGTEAFF.

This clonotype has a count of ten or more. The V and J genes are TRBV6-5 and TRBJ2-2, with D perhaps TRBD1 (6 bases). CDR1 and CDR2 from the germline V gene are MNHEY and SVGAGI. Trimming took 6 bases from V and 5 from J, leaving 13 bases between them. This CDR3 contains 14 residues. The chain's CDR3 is CASRAPTGTGELFF. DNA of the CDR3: TGTGCCAGCAGGGCCCCTACAGGGACCGGGGAGCTGTTTTTT.

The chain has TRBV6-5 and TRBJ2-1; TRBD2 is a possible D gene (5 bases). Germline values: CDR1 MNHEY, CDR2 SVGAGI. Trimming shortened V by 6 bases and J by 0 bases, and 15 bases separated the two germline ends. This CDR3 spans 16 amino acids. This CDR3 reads CASRFRLWSSYNEQFF. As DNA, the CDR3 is TGTGCCAGCAGATTCCGACTATGGAGCTCCTACAATGAGCAGTTCTTC.

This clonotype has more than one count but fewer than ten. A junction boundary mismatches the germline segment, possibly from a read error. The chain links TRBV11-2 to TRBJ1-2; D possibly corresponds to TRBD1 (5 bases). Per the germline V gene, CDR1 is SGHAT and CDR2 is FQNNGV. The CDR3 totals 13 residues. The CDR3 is CASRITGSYGYTF. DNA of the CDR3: TGTGCCAGCAGGATAACAGGAAGCTATGGTTACACCTTC.

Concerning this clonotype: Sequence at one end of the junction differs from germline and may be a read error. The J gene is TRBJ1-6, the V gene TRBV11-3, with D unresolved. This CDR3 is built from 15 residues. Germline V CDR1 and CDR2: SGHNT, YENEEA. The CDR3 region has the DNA TGTGCCAGCAGCTTCTCTTTACGGGATAATTCACCCTTCCACTTT. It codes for CASSFSLRDNSPFHF.

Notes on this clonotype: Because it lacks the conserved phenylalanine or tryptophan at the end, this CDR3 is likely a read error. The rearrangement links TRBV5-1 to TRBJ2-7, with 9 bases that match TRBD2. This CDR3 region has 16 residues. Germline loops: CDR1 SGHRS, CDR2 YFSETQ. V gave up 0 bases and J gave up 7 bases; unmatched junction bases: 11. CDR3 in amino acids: CASSLVAGGGYEEQYI. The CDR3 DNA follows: TGCGCCAGCAGCTTGGTTGCGGGAGGGGGGTACGAGGAGCAGTACATC.

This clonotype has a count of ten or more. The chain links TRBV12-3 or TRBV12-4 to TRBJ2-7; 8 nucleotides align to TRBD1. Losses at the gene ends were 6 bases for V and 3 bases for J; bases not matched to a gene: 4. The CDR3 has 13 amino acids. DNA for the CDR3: TGTGCCAGCAGGACAGGGGCGAGCTACGAGCAGTACTTC. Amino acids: CASRTGASYEQYF.

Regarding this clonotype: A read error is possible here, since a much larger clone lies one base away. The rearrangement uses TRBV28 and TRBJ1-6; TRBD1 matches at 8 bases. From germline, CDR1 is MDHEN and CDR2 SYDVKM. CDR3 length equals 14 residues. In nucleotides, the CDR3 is TGTGTCAGCAGCTCAGGACAGGGAAATTCACCCCTCCACTTT. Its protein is CVSSSGQGNSPLHF.

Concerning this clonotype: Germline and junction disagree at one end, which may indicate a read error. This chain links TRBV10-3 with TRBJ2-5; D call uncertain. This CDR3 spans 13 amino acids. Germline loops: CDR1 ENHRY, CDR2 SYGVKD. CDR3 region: CTIRQDGQETQYF. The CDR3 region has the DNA TGTACCATCAGGCAGGATGGCCAAGAGACTCAGTACTTC.

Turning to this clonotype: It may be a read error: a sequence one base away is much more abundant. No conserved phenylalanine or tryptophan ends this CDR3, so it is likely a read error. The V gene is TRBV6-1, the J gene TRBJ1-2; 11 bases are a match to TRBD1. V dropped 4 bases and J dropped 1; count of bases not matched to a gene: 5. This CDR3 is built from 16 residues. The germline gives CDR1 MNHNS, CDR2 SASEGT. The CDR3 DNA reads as TGTGCCAGCAGTGGATGGGACAGGGGGAATAACTATGGCTACACCGTC. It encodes CASSGWDRGNNYGYTV.

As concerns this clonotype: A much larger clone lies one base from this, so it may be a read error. This CDR3 is CVSKSLAATQYF. The CDR3 DNA sequence: TGTGTCAGCAAATCTCTAGCGGCTACGCAGTATTTT. The rearrangement uses TRBV6-1 and TRBJ2-3, with 7 bases identical to TRBD2. CDR1 and CDR2 from the germline V gene are MNHNS and SASEGT. CDR3 size: 12 residues.

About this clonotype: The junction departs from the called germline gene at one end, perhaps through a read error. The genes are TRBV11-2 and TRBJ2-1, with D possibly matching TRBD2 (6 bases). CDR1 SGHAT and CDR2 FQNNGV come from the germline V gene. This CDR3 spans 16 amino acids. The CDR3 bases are TGTGCCAGCAGCTTTGGACCAGGGAGGTCCTACATTGAGCTGTTCTTC. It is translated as CASSFGPGRSYIELFF.

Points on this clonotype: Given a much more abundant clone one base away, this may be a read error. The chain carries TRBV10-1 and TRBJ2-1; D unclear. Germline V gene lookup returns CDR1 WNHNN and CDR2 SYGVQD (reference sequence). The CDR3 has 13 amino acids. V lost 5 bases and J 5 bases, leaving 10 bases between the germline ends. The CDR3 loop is CASSYGWNNEQFF. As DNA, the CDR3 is TGCGCCAGCAGTTACGGCTGGAACAATGAGCAGTTCTTC.

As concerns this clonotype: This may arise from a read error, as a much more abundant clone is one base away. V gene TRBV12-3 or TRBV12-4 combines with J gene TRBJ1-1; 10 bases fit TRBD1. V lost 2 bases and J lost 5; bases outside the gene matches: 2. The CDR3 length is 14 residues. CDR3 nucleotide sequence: TGTGCCAGCAGTTTAATGGGACAGGGGACTGAAGCTTTCTTT. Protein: CASSLMGQGTEAFF.

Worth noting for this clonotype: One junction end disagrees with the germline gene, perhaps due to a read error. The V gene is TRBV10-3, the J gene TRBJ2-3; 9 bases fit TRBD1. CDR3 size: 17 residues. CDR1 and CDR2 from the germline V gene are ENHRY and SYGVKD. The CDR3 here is CAISSTAGTGCTDTQYF. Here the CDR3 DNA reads TGTGCCATCAGCTCAACGGCCGGGACAGGGTGCACAGATACTCAGTATTTT.

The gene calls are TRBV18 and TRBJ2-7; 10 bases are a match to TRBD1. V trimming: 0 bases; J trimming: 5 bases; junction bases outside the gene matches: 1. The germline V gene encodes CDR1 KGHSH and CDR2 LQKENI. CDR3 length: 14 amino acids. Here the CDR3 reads CASSPPGQGNEQYF. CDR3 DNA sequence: TGTGCCAGCTCACCACCGGGACAGGGGAACGAGCAGTACTTC.

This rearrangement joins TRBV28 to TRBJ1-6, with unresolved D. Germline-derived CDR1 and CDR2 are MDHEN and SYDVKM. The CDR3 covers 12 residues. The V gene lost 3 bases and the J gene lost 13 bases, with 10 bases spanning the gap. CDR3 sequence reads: CASSFVAKPLHF. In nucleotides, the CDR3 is TGTGCCAGCAGTTTCGTCGCAAAGCCCCTCCACTTT.

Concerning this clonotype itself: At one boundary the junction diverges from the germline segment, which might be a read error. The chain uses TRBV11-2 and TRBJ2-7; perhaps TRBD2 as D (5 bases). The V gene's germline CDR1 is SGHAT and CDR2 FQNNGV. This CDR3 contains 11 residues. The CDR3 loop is CTSGQASEQCF. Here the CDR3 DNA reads TGTACCAGCGGCCAGGCCTCCGAGCAGTGCTTC.

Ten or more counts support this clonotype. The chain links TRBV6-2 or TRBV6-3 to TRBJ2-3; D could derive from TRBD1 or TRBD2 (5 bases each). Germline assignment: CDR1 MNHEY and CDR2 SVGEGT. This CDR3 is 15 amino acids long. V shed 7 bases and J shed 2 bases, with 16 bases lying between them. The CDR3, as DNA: TGTGCCAGCAAGGGGAGCGCCACCCCCACAGATACGCAGTATTTT. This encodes CASKGSATPTDTQYF.

The CDR3 spells CASSPGKGNEELFF. The CDR3 nucleotides are TGTGCCAGCAGCCCAGGGAAGGGGAATGAAGAGCTGTTTTTT. The V and J genes are TRBV11-2 and TRBJ1-4; D is possibly TRBD1 (5 bases). This CDR3 contains 14 residues. The germline V and J ends were trimmed by 5 bases and 14 bases, with 21 bases remaining between them. Germline V lookup: CDR1 SGHAT, CDR2 FQNNGV.

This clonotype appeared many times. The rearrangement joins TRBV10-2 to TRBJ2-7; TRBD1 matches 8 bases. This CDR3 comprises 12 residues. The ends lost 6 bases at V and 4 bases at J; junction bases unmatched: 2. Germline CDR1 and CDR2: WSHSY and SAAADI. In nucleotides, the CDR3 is TGCGCCAGCAGACAGGGGGATTACGAGCAGTACTTC. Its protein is CASRQGDYEQYF.

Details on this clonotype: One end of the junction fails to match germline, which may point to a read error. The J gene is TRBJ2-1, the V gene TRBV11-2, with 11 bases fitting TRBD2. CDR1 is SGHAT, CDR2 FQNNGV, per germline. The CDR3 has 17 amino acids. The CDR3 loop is CASGLCLVAGGLNEQFF. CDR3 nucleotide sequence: TGTGCCAGCGGCTTATGTCTGGTAGCGGGAGGGCTGAATGAGCAGTTCTTC.

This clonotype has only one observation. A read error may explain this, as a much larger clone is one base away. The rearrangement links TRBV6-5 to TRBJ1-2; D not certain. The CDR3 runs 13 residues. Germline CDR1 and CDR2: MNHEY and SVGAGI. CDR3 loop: CASSYTTNYGYIF. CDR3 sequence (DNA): TGTGCCAGCAGTTACACAACTAACTATGGCTACATCTTC.

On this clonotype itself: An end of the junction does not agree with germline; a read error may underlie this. The chain's CDR3 is CAGSVPRGGKSETQYF. CDR3 sequence (DNA): TGTGCCGGCAGCGTGCCCCGGGGAGGGAAGTCAGAGACCCAGTACTTC. This sequence joins TRBV5-4 and TRBJ2-5; 7 bases match TRBD2. Germline lookup yields CDR1 SGHNT and CDR2 YYREEE (reference sequence). The CDR3 has 16 residues.

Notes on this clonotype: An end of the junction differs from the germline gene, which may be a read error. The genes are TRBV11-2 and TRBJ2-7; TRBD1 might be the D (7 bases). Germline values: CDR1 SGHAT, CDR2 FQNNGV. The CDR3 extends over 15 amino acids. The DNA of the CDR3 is TGTGCCGGCAGCCCAGGGGGGTCAAGGGGGTACGAGCAATACTTC. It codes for CAGSPGGSRGYEQYF. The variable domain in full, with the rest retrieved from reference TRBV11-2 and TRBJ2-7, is EAGVAQSPRYKIIEKRQSVAFWCNPISGHATLYWYQQILGQGPKLLIQFQNNGVVDDSQLPKDRFSAERLKGVDSTLKIQPAKLEDSAVYLCAGSPGGSRGYEQYFGPGTRLTVT.

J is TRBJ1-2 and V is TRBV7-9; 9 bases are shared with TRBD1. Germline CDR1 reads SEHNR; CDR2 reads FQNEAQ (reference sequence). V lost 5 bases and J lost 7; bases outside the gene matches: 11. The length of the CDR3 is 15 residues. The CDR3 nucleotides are TGTGCCAGCAGCGCCGGGACAGGGTCTTCCTTTGGCTACACCTTC. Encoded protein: CASSAGTGSSFGYTF.

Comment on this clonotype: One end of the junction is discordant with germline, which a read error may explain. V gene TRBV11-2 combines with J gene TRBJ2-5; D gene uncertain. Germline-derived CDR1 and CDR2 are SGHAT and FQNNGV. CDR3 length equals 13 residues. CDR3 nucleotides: TGTGCCAGCAGTCAAATATACCAAGGGACCCAGTACTTC. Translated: CASSQIYQGTQYF. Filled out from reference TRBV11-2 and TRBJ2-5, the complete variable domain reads EAGVAQSPRYKIIEKRQSVAFWCNPISGHATLYWYQQILGQGPKLLIQFQNNGVVDDSQLPKDRFSAERLKGVDSTLKIQPAKLEDSAVYLCASSQIYQGTQYFGPGTRLLVL.

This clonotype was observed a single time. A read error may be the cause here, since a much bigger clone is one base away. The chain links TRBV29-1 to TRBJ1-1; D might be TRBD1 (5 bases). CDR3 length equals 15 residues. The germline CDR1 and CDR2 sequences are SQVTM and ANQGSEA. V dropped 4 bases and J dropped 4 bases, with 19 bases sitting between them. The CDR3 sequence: CSVAGSAMYGTEAFF. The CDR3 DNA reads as TGCAGCGTTGCAGGGTCGGCGATGTACGGCACTGAAGCTTTCTTT.